This T cell receptor (beta chain) appears in the sequencing data of a study of glioma-infiltrating T cells after dendritic cell vaccination. Looking at the study overall: The vaccine used monocyte-derived dendritic cells pulsed overnight with autologous tumor lysate.

The PCR used 60 V beta and 13 J beta primers. Using immunoSEQ multiplex PCR, the repertoire was profiled, and TCRdb retains in-frame clones only, with some absent. The sample consists of fewer than 50,000 clones, just under 85% of them appearing once. Patients had residual fresh-frozen tumor tissue and more than two years of survival data. This CDR3 has 18 residues. The germline V gene encodes CDR1 SGDLS and CDR2 YYNGEE. V gave up 3 bases and J gave up 1 base; unmatched junction bases: 7. This clone has only one observation. The chain carries TRBV9 and TRBJ2-6; TRBD2 matches 10 bases. Source: blood, taken before dendritic cell vaccination. The origin of this receptor is a human donor with glioblastoma. CDR3 region: CASSAFSGGASGANVLTF. The CDR3 DNA follows: TGTGCCAGCAGCGCCTTCAGCGGGGGGGCTTCTGGGGCCAACGTCCTGACTTTC.